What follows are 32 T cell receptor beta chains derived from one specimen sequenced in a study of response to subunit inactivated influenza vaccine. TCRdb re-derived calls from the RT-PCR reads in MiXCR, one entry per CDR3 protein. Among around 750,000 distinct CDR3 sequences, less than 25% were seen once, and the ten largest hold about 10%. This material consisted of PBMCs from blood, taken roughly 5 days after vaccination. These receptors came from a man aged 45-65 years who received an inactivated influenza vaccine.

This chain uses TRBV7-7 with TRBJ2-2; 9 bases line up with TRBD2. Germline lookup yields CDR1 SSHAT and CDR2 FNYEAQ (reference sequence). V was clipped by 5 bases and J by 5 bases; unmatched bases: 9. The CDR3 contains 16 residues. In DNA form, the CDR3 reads TGTGCCAGCAGCCAAGGAAGCGGGAGGTCTACCGGGGAGCTGTTTTTT. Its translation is CASSQGSGRSTGELFF.

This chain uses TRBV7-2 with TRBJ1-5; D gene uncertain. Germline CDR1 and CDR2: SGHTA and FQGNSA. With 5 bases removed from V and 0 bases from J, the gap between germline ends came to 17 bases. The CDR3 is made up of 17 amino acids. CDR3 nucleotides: TGTGCCAGCAGCCGTGGTGCAGATTTTTATAGCAATCAGCCCCAGCATTTT. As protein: CASSRGADFYSNQPQHF.

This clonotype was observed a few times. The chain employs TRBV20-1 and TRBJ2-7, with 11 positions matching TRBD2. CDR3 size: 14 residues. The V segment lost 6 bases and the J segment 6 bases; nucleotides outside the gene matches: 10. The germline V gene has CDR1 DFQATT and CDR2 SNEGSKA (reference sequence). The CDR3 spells CSARLAGGPLEQYF. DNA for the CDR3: TGCAGTGCCAGATTAGCGGGAGGGCCGCTCGAGCAGTACTTC.

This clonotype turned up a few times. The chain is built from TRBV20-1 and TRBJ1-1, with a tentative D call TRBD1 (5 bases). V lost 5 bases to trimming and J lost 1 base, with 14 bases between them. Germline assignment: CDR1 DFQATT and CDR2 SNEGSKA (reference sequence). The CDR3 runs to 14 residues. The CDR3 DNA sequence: TGCAGTGCTGAGGGACCTCTCGAGAACACTGAAGCTTTCTTT. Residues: CSAEGPLENTEAFF.

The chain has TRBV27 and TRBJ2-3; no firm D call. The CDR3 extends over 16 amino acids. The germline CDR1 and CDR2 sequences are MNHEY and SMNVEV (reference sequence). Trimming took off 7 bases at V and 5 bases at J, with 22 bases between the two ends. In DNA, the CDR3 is TGTGCCAGCACCGAAATCCGACCTATGCGAGGAGATACGCAGTATTTT. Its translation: CASTEIRPMRGDTQYF.

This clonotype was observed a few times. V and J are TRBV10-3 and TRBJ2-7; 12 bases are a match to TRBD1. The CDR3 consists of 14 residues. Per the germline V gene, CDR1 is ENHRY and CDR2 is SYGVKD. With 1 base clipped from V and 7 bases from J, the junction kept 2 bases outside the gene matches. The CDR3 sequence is CAISELGQGAEQYF. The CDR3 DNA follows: TGTGCCATCAGTGAGTTGGGACAGGGGGCAGAGCAGTACTTC.

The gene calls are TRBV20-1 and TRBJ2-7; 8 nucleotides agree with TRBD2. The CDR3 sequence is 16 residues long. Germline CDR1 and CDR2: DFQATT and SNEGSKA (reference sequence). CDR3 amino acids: CSGGLRAGAVSSEQYF. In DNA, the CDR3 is TGCAGCGGCGGGTTAAGAGCGGGAGCGGTTAGTTCCGAGCAGTACTTC.

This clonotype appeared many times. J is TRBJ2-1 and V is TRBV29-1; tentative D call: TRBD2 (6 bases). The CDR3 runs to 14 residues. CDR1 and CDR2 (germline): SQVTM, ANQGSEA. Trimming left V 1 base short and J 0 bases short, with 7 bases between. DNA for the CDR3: TGCAGCGTTGAAGGACTAGACTCCTACAATGAGCAGTTCTTC. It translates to CSVEGLDSYNEQFF.

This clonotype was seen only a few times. CDR3 sequence (DNA): TGTGCCAGCAGCCAAGATGTAGGGCTAGCGGGGAGAGAGACCCAGTACTTC. Its translation: CASSQDVGLAGRETQYF. V and J are TRBV4-2 and TRBJ2-5; 9 bases align to TRBD2. The CDR3 has 17 amino acids. Germline CDR1 is LGHNA and CDR2 is YNFKEQ. J lost 4 bases, V lost 0 bases, and 9 bases had no gene match.

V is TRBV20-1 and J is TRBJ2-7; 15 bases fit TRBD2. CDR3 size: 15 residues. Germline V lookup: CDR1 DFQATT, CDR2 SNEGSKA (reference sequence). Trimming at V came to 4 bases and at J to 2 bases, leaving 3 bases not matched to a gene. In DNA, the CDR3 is TGCAGTGCTACAGGACTAGCGGGAGGGACCTACGAGCAGTACTTC. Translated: CSATGLAGGTYEQYF.

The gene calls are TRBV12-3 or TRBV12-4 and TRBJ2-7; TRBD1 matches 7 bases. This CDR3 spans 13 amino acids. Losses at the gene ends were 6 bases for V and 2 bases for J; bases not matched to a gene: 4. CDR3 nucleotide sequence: TGTGCCAGCAGCGATACAGGGGCCTACGAGCAGTACTTC. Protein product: CASSDTGAYEQYF.

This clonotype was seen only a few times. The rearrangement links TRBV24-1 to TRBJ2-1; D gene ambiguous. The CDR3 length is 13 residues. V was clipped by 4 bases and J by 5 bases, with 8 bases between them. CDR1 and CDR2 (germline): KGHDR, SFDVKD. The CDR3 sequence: CATSEPTDNEQFF. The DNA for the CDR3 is TGTGCCACCAGTGAACCCACAGACAATGAGCAGTTCTTC.

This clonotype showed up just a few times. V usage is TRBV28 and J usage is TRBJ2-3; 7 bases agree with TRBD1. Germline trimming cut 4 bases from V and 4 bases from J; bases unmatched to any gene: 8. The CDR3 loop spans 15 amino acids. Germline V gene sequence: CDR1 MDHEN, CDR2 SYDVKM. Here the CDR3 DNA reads TGTGCCAGCAGTTCCGGACAGGAGTATGCAGATACGCAGTATTTT. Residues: CASSSGQEYADTQYF.

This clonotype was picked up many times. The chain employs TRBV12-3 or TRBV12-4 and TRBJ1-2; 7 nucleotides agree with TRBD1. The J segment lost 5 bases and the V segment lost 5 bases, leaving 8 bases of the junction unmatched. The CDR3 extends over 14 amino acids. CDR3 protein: CASSPTKTGYGYTF. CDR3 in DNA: TGTGCCAGCAGTCCAACCAAGACAGGGTATGGCTACACCTTC.

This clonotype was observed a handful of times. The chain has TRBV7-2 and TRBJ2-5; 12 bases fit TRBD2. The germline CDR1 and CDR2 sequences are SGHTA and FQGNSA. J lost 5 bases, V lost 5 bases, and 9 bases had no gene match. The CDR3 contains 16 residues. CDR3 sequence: CASSALGLAGMETQYF. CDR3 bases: TGTGCCAGCAGCGCACTTGGACTAGCGGGAATGGAGACCCAGTACTTC.

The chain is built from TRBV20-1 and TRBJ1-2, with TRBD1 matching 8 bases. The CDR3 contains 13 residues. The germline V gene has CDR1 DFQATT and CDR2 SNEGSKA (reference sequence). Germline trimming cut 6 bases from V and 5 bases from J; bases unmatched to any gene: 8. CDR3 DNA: TGCAGTGCCATGGACAGGGAGGGGTATGGCTACACCTTC. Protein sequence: CSAMDREGYGYTF.

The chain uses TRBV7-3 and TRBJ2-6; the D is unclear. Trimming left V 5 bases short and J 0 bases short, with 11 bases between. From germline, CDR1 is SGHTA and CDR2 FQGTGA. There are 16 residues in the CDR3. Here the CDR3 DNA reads TGTGCCAGCAGCCCTCTTTTGGCCTCTGGGGCCAACGTCCTGACTTTC. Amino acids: CASSPLLASGANVLTF.

In DNA form, the CDR3 reads TGCAGCGTGGTGAAGGGGTCTAGCGGGAGCGACTACGAGCAGTACTTC. As protein: CSVVKGSSGSDYEQYF. The V call is TRBV29-1, the J call TRBJ2-7; TRBD2 aligns across 10 bases. The CDR3 loop spans 16 amino acids. The V segment lost 6 bases and the J segment 3 bases; nucleotides outside the gene matches: 14. CDR1 is SQVTM and CDR2 is ANQGSEA in the germline V gene.

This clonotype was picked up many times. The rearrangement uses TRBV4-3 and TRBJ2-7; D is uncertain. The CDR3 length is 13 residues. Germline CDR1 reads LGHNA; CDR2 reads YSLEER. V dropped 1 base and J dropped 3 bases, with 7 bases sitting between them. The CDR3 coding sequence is TGCGCCAGCAGCCAAGGCACTGGCTACGAGCAGTACTTC. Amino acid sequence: CASSQGTGYEQYF.

CDR3 sequence (DNA): TGCAGTGCGGGGCGGAGCGGGGCAACCGGGGAGCTGTTTTTT. It yields the protein CSAGRSGATGELFF. V and J are TRBV20-1 and TRBJ2-2, with 7 bases lining up with TRBD2. J lost 5 bases, V lost 6 bases, and 9 bases had no gene match. Per the germline V gene, CDR1 is DFQATT and CDR2 is SNEGSKA (reference sequence). The length of the CDR3 is 14 residues.

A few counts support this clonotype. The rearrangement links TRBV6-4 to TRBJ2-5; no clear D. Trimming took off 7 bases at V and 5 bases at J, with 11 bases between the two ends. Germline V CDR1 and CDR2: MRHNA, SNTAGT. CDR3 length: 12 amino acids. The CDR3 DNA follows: TGTGCCAGCACCATGAAGGCGGAGACCCAGTACTTC. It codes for CASTMKAETQYF.

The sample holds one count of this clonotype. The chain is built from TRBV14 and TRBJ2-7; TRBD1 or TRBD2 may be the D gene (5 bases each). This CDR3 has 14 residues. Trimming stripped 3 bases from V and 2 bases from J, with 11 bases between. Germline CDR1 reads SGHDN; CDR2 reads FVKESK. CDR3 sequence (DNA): TGTGCCAGCAGCCAGTGGGACGGTGCCTACGAGCAGTACTTC. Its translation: CASSQWDGAYEQYF.

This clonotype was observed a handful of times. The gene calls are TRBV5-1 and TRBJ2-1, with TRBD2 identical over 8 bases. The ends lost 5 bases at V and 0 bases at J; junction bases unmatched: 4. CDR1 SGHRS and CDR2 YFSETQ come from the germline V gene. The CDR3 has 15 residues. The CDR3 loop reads CASRGTRLSYNEQFF. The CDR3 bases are TGCGCCAGCAGGGGGACTAGACTCTCCTACAATGAGCAGTTCTTC.

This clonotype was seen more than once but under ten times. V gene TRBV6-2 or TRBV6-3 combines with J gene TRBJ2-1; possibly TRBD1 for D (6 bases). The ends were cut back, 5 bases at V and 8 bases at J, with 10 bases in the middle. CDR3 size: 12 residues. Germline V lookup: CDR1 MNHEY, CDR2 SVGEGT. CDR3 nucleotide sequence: TGTGCCAGCAGTAATAGACAGGATGAGCAGTTCTTC. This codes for CASSNRQDEQFF.

DNA of the CDR3: TGTGCCAGCAGCGCTGGACTAGCGGGGTACGAGCAGTTCTTC. Its translation: CASSAGLAGYEQFF. V and J are TRBV11-2 and TRBJ2-1; the match to TRBD2 covers 12 bases. The CDR3 sequence is 14 residues long. Trimming took 5 bases from V and 10 from J; bases not matched to a gene: 6. Germline loops: CDR1 SGHAT, CDR2 FQNNGV.

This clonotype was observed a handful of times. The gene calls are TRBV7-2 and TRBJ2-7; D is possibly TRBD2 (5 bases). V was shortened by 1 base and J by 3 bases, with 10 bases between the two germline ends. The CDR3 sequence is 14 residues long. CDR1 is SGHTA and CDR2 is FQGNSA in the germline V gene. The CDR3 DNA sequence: TGTGCCAGCAGCTTAGGGCTAGCCTTCTACGAGCAGTACTTC. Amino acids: CASSLGLAFYEQYF.

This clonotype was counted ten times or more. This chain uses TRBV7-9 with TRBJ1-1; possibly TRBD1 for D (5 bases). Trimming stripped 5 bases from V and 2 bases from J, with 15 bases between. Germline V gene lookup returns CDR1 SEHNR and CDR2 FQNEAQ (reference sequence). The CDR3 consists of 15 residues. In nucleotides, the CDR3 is TGTGCCAGCAGCCGATCGGGACCACACAACACTGAAGCTTTCTTT. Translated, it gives CASSRSGPHNTEAFF.

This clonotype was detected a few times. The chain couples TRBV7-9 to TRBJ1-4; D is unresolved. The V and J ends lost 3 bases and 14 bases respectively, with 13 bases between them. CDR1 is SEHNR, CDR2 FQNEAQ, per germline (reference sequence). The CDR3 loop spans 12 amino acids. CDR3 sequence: CASSLEGLGLFF. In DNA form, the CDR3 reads TGTGCCAGCAGCTTGGAAGGACTTGGTCTGTTTTTT.

CDR3: CASSSSRVRHNEQFF. The DNA of the CDR3 is TGCGCCAGCAGCTCTTCTAGGGTTCGGCACAATGAGCAGTTCTTC. The V gene is TRBV5-1, the J gene TRBJ2-1, with unresolved D. From germline, CDR1 is SGHRS and CDR2 YFSETQ. The CDR3 runs 15 residues. V was shortened by 3 bases and J by 5 bases, with 15 bases between the two germline ends. Drawing the rest from reference TRBV5-1 and TRBJ2-1, the complete variable domain is KAGVTQTPRYLIKTRGQQVTLSCSPISGHRSVSWYQQTPGQGLQFLFEYFSETQRNKGNFPGRFSGRQFSNSRSEMNVSTLELGDSALYLCASSSSRVRHNEQFFGPGTRLTVL.

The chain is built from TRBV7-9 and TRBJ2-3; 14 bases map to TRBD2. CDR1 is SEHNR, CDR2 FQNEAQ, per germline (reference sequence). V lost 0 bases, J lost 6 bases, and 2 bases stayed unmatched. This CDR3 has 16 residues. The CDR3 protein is CASSLAGLAGADTQYF. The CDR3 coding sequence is TGTGCCAGCAGCTTAGCGGGACTAGCGGGGGCGGATACGCAGTATTTT.

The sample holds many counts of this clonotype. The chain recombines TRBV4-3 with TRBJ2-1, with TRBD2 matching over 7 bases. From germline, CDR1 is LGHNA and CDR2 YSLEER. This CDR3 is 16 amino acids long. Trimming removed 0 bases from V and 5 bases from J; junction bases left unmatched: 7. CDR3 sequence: CASSQDWEGQDNEQFF. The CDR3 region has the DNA TGCGCCAGCAGCCAAGATTGGGAGGGCCAGGACAATGAGCAGTTCTTC.

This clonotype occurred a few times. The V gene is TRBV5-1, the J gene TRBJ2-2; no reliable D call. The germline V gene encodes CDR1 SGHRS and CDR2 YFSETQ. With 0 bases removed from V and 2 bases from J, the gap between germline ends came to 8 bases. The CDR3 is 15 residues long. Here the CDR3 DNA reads TGCGCCAGCAGCTTGGCGGCAGTAAACACCGGGGAGCTGTTTTTT. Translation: CASSLAAVNTGELFF.